This record looks at one T cell receptor (beta chain) sequence and its context. Per the study methods: Reference gene primer amplification gave nucleated cell count estimates. Libraries were prepared by immunoSEQ multiplex PCR; TCRdb keeps only in-frame clonotypes and omits some of them. V and J calls and clone size come straight from that table; D and trimming were deduced from the DNA. This table has 110,000 to 150,000 clones, around 90% appearing once. The data were taken from a study of blood T cell repertoires in COVID-19. On the study more broadly: The analysed material was cDNA or gDNA that came from T cells, B-cell-depleted T cells, or PBMCs.

The germline V gene encodes CDR1 SGHVS and CDR2 FQNEAQ. The CDR3 runs 14 residues. V was shortened by 5 bases and J by 0 bases, with 8 bases between the two germline ends. The source material was peripheral blood. The sequence derives from a man between 70 and 80 years old with acute or convalescent COVID-19. This chain links TRBV7-8 with TRBJ1-3; maybe TRBD1 (6 bases). The DNA of the CDR3 is TGTGCCAGCAGCCCCAGGGGCTCTGGAAACACCATATATTTT. It translates to CASSPRGSGNTIYF.